The next 13 T cell receptor beta chains were all read from a single sample in a study of blood T cell repertoires in COVID-19. Here immunoSEQ multiplex PCR was the method, and the copy in TCRdb shows in-frame clones only, minus some. The sample lists over 200,000 clones; more than 80% were seen once. The specimen was peripheral blood. These receptors all come from a woman at least 80 years old with COVID-19, enrolled during active disease.

The chain couples TRBV5-1 to TRBJ2-5, with D maybe TRBD1 (5 bases). The germline CDR1 and CDR2 sequences are SGHRS and YFSETQ. CDR3 size: 13 residues. Trimming took 4 bases from V and 5 from J, leaving 12 bases between them. Here the CDR3 reads CASSVDIQETQYF. In DNA form, the CDR3 reads TGCGCCAGCAGCGTGGACATTCAGGAGACCCAGTACTTC.

The CDR3 spells CASSPGIAGVDTDTQYF. The CDR3 DNA is TGTGCCAGCAGTCCCGGTATAGCGGGAGTGGATACAGATACGCAGTATTTT. J is TRBJ2-3 and V is TRBV28; 9 positions match TRBD2. Trimming at V came to 5 bases and at J to 3 bases, leaving 12 bases not matched to a gene. Germline-derived CDR1 and CDR2 are MDHEN and SYDVKM. This CDR3 spans 17 amino acids.

This clone was seen just once. The rearrangement uses TRBV7-6 and TRBJ1-1, with 9 bases that match TRBD1. Germline V gene data show CDR1 as SGHVS and CDR2 as FNYEAQ. The CDR3 is made up of 16 amino acids. V dropped 1 base and J dropped 5; count of bases not matched to a gene: 8. The CDR3, as DNA: TGTGCCAGCAGCTTAGGGGTAAGGACAGGGGAGACTGAAGCTTTCTTT. Its translation is CASSLGVRTGETEAFF.

The table lists this clone with a count of one. The chain links TRBV27 to TRBJ1-2; maybe TRBD1 (6 bases). The length of the CDR3 is 14 residues. Germline V gene data show CDR1 as MNHEY and CDR2 as SMNVEV (reference sequence). The V and J ends lost 6 bases and 4 bases respectively, with 15 bases between them. The CDR3 region has the DNA TGTGCCAGCAGACCGCCCAGGGGCAGCTATGGCTACACCTTC. Its protein product is CASRPPRGSYGYTF.

This clone occurred once. This chain joins TRBV11-2 and TRBJ2-5, with 8 bases matching TRBD2. V gave up 1 base and J gave up 4 bases; unmatched junction bases: 11. The CDR3 is made up of 17 amino acids. The germline V gene has CDR1 SGHAT and CDR2 FQNNGV. CDR3 sequence: CASSLGSGGGRRETQYF. In nucleotides, the CDR3 is TGTGCCAGCAGCTTAGGGTCGGGCGGGGGGCGTCGAGAGACCCAGTACTTC.

There are a few counts of this clone. This chain joins TRBV7-2 and TRBJ2-1; D possibly corresponds to TRBD1 (5 bases). CDR1 SGHTA and CDR2 FQGNSA come from the germline V gene. This CDR3 has 15 amino acids. The V and J ends lost 1 base and 1 base respectively, with 8 bases between them. CDR3 in amino acids: CASSLDRSSYNEQFF. The CDR3 nucleotides are TGTGCCAGCAGCTTAGACAGGTCTTCCTACAATGAGCAGTTCTTC.

This clone showed up just once. V is TRBV6-1 and J is TRBJ1-6; no reliable D call. V was trimmed by 2 bases and J by 11 bases, leaving 7 bases between them. Germline CDR1 reads MNHNS; CDR2 reads SASEGT. This CDR3 is 12 amino acids long. CDR3 coding DNA: TGTGCCAGCAGTGAACGAACAGCACCCCTCCACTTT. Its translation: CASSERTAPLHF.

V and J are TRBV2 and TRBJ1-6; tentatively, D is TRBD1 (6 bases). CDR1 and CDR2 from the germline V gene are SNHLY and FYNNEI. The V and J ends lost 5 bases and 3 bases respectively, with 11 bases between them. The CDR3 is made up of 15 amino acids. The CDR3, as DNA: TGTGCCAGCAGTCTACAGGGATTCTATAATTCACCCCTCCACTTT. Residues: CASSLQGFYNSPLHF.

The J gene is TRBJ1-1, the V gene TRBV3-1 (or the pseudogene TRBV3-2); a possible D gene is TRBD1 (5 bases). V lost 4 bases and J 1 base, leaving 10 bases between the germline ends. Per the germline V gene, CDR1 is LGHDT and CDR2 is YNNKEL (reference sequence). The length of the CDR3 is 14 residues. CDR3: CASSLLDTNTEAFF. The CDR3 bases are TGTGCCAGCAGCCTTCTGGACACGAACACTGAAGCTTTCTTT.

This clone was detected once. The V call is TRBV28, the J call TRBJ1-2, with D uncertain. V was clipped by 3 bases and J by 10 bases, with 18 bases between them. The CDR3 loop spans 14 amino acids. Germline V gene data show CDR1 as MDHEN and CDR2 as SYDVKM. This chain's CDR3 is CASSLPGYPTLYTF. The CDR3 DNA reads TGTGCCAGCAGTTTGCCCGGTTATCCCACCCTCTACACCTTC.

The rearrangement joins TRBV7-3 to TRBJ1-1; no definite D call. The CDR3 sequence is 13 residues long. CDR1 and CDR2 (germline): SGHTA, FQGTGA. Trimming left V 4 bases short and J 3 bases short, with 9 bases between. CDR3 loop: CASSSQRDTEAFF. CDR3 in DNA: TGTGCCAGCAGCTCGCAGAGGGACACTGAAGCTTTCTTT. The whole variable domain, remainder taken from reference TRBV7-3 and TRBJ1-1, is GAGVSQTPSNKVTEKGKYVELRCDPISGHTALYWYRQSLGQGPEFLIYFQGTGAADDSGLPNDRFFAVRPEGSVSTLKIQRTERGDSAVYLCASSSQRDTEAFFGQGTRLTVV.

The rearrangement uses TRBV7-2 and TRBJ1-2; D unclear. Between the trimmed V and J ends, which lost 7 bases and 8 bases, there was a span of 14 bases. This CDR3 has 12 residues. Germline-derived CDR1 and CDR2 are SGHTA and FQGNSA. Here the CDR3 DNA reads TGTGCCAGCACCCCGGGGAAGGGCGGCTACACCTTC. Translation gives CASTPGKGGYTF.

The chain is built from TRBV7-9 and TRBJ2-7; no clear D. Germline V lookup: CDR1 SEHNR, CDR2 FQNEAQ (reference sequence). V lost 5 bases to trimming and J lost 0 bases, with 5 bases between them. CDR3 length: 12 amino acids. The CDR3 DNA follows: TGTGCCAGCAGCCCGAGCTCCTACGAGCAGTACTTC. Its protein product is CASSPSSYEQYF.